Shown below are 29 T cell receptor beta chains from a single sample sequenced in a study of blood T cell repertoires in COVID-19 (dated by TCRdb to 2020 to 2021). Libraries were built with the immunoSEQ multiplex PCR assay. TCRdb holds this immuneACCESS table with in-frame rearrangements only. Some clones are missing; in checked studies, unresolved V genes explain under half, and the rest has no known cause. Recorded for this sample are 35,000 to 45,000 clones; 79% of them occurred a single time. The ten biggest clones cover 25% to 40% of the sample. The sample consisted of peripheral blood. The receptors were gathered from an elderly woman with acute or convalescent COVID-19.

The chain joins TRBV3-1 (or the pseudogene TRBV3-2) to TRBJ2-1; weak D call: TRBD2 (5 bases). Per germline, CDR1 LGHDT and CDR2 YNNKEL (reference sequence). The CDR3 loop spans 17 amino acids. Trimming shortened V by 1 base and J by 2 bases, and 15 bases separated the two germline ends. The CDR3 bases are TGTGCCAGCAGCCAAGCGCGGACCCCGGGAACCTACAATGAGCAGTTCTTC. Its translation is CASSQARTPGTYNEQFF.

V and J are TRBV30 and TRBJ1-4; D perhaps matches TRBD1 (6 bases). This CDR3 region has 15 residues. Germline V gives CDR1 GTSNPN, CDR2 SVGIG (reference sequence). V was cut by 3 bases and J by 8 bases, with 19 bases left in between. The DNA of the CDR3 is TGTGCCTGGAGCGCCGTGGGGGGGGCGAGGGAAAAACTGTTTTTT. Protein: CAWSAVGGAREKLFF.

The J gene is TRBJ2-1, the V gene TRBV5-8, with TRBD2 matching over 12 bases. J lost 14 bases, V lost 4 bases, and 16 bases had no gene match. The germline CDR1 and CDR2 sequences are SGHTS and YDEGEE. The CDR3 length is 16 residues. CDR3 residues: CASSPFSRTSGTGEFF. DNA for the CDR3: TGTGCCAGCAGCCCCTTTTCGCGGACTAGCGGGACAGGAGAGTTCTTC. Combining the CDR3 with reference TRBV5-8 and TRBJ2-1 gives the whole variable domain EAGVTQSPTHLIKTRGQQATLRCSPISGHTSVYWYQQALGLGLQFLLWYDEGEERNRGNFPPRFSGRQFPNYSSELNVNALELEDSALYLCASSPFSRTSGTGEFFGPGTRLTVL.

The chain has TRBV5-6 and TRBJ2-6, with D possibly TRBD1 on 6 matching bases. Trimming removed 2 bases at V and 4 bases at J, with 10 bases between. CDR1 is SGHDT and CDR2 is YYEEEE in the germline V gene. This CDR3 spans 15 amino acids. The CDR3 reads CASSFTGNGANVLTF. Written as DNA, the CDR3 is TGTGCCAGCAGCTTCACAGGGAACGGGGCCAACGTCCTGACTTTC.

V and J are TRBV11-3 and TRBJ2-7, with 9 nucleotides matching TRBD2. After removal of 1 base from V and 3 bases from J, the junction contained 10 bases not matched to a gene. Looked up from germline, CDR1 is SGHNT and CDR2 is YENEEA. The CDR3 consists of 17 residues. Here the CDR3 reads CASSLGAAGGHHYEQYF. In DNA form, the CDR3 reads TGTGCCAGCAGCTTAGGGGCAGCGGGAGGCCATCACTACGAGCAGTACTTC.

The chain uses TRBV19 and TRBJ2-7, with 10 bases lining up with TRBD1. V trimming: 8 bases; J trimming: 5 bases; junction bases outside the gene matches: 12. Looked up from germline, CDR1 is LNHDA and CDR2 is SQIVND (reference sequence). This CDR3 spans 15 amino acids. As DNA, the CDR3 is TGTGCCAGTTCCTACCGGGGACAGGGGATCAACGAGCAGTACTTC. Residues: CASSYRGQGINEQYF.

This clone was counted a single time. Here the CDR3 reads CASSRVSTSRYYNEQFF. DNA for the CDR3: TGTGCCAGCAGCCGAGTATCGACTAGCCGATACTACAATGAGCAGTTCTTC. This chain uses TRBV7-8 with TRBJ2-1, with 7 bases lining up with TRBD2. Germline lookup yields CDR1 SGHVS and CDR2 FQNEAQ. J gave up 3 bases and V 5 bases, and 13 bases lay outside the gene matches. The CDR3 sequence is 17 residues long.

This chain connects TRBV5-1 to TRBJ2-1; TRBD2 agrees at 10 bases. With V trimmed by 4 bases and J by 7 bases, 8 bases remained unmatched. This CDR3 is 15 amino acids long. In germline, CDR1 is SGHRS, CDR2 YFSETQ. The CDR3 nucleotides read TGCGCCAGCAGCGACGCTAGCGGGAGATCAAATGAGCAGTTCTTC. Encoded protein: CASSDASGRSNEQFF.

This chain links TRBV30 with TRBJ1-2; a weak D match, TRBD1 (5 bases). Trimming left V 2 bases short and J 4 bases short, with 11 bases between. The length of the CDR3 is 13 residues. The germline CDR1 and CDR2 sequences are GTSNPN and SVGIG (reference sequence). The CDR3 is CAWSSGAVYGYTF. CDR3 nucleotide sequence: TGTGCCTGGAGTAGTGGGGCTGTCTATGGCTACACCTTC.

The genes are TRBV10-3 and TRBJ1-1; D remains unclear. The CDR3 length is 16 residues. The V and J ends lost 0 bases and 6 bases respectively, with 17 bases between them. Germline V CDR1 and CDR2: ENHRY, SYGVKD. Here the CDR3 DNA reads TGTGCCATCAGTGAGTCGGTGAGTGGGGTGAGGGCTGAAGCTTTCTTT. Protein product: CAISESVSGVRAEAFF.

This rearrangement joins TRBV12-5 to TRBJ1-2; D may be TRBD1 (6 bases). V lost 2 bases to trimming and J lost 8 bases, with 18 bases between them. CDR3 length: 15 residues. Germline CDR1 and CDR2: LGHNT and FRNRAP. The CDR3: CASGLSQQGPGGYTF. The CDR3 region has the DNA TGTGCTAGTGGTTTGTCCCAACAGGGTCCGGGAGGCTACACCTTC.

V gene TRBV12-3 or TRBV12-4 combines with J gene TRBJ1-1; a weak D match, TRBD1 (5 bases). The CDR3 length is 13 residues. V lost 3 bases to trimming and J lost 1 base, with 6 bases between them. This chain's CDR3 is CASSFGGNTEAFF. Here the CDR3 DNA reads TGTGCCAGCAGTTTCGGGGGGAACACTGAAGCTTTCTTT.

The chain recombines TRBV6-6 with TRBJ1-5; D unresolved. Germline V gene lookup returns CDR1 MNHNY and CDR2 SVGAGI (reference sequence). V was trimmed by 7 bases and J by 4 bases, leaving 11 bases between them. CDR3 length: 13 amino acids. CDR3 region: CASNQVSNQPQHF. CDR3 bases: TGTGCCAGCAACCAGGTTTCTAATCAGCCCCAGCATTTT.

The J gene is TRBJ2-7, the V gene TRBV19, with D possibly matching TRBD1 (5 bases). CDR1 LNHDA and CDR2 SQIVND come from the germline V gene (reference sequence). The V end was cut by 3 bases, the J end by 3 bases, with 12 bases between. This CDR3 comprises 14 residues. In DNA form, the CDR3 reads TGTGCCAGTAGTATGCAGGGAAGTGGCTACGAGCAGTACTTC. The encoded protein is CASSMQGSGYEQYF. Looking up the rest from reference TRBV19 and TRBJ2-7 gives the full variable domain: DGGITQSPKYLFRKEGQNVTLSCEQNLNHDAMYWYRQDPGQGLRLIYYSQIVNDFQKGDIAEGYSVSREKKESFPLTVTSAQKNPTAFYLCASSMQGSGYEQYFGPGTRLTVT.

The chain uses TRBV6-5 and TRBJ2-7; 11 bases match TRBD2. The junction had 3 bases not matched to a gene; V was cut back by 6 bases and J by 2 bases. Germline V lookup: CDR1 MNHEY, CDR2 SVGAGI. This CDR3 is 14 amino acids long. The CDR3 region has the DNA TGTGCCAGCAGCCTAGCGGGAGGACCCTACGAGCAGTACTTC. It is translated as CASSLAGGPYEQYF.

This clone was seen a handful of times. J is TRBJ2-2 and V is TRBV25-1, with 9 positions matching TRBD1. V lost 3 bases to trimming and J lost 6 bases; unmatched junction nucleotides: 8. The CDR3 spans 16 residues. From germline, CDR1 is MGHDK and CDR2 SYGVNS. The CDR3 DNA reads as TGTGCCAGCAGTGACTCCGGGACAGGGATGCCCGGGGAGCTGTTTTTT. Translated: CASSDSGTGMPGELFF.

The chain has TRBV5-1 and TRBJ1-5; 8 bases are a match to TRBD1. Losses at the gene ends were 5 bases for V and 9 bases for J; bases not matched to a gene: 13. The CDR3 extends over 15 amino acids. The V gene's germline CDR1 is SGHRS and CDR2 YFSETQ. The CDR3 protein is CASRLGQGMSGPQHF. CDR3 DNA sequence: TGCGCCAGCAGACTCGGACAGGGCATGTCTGGGCCCCAGCATTTT.

The V gene is TRBV11-2, the J gene TRBJ2-1; 9 bases line up with TRBD2. Germline V gene sequence: CDR1 SGHAT, CDR2 FQNNGV. The ends lost 3 bases at V and 0 bases at J; junction bases unmatched: 9. CDR3 length equals 18 residues. CDR3 sequence reads: CASSLWATSGTSYNEQFF. The CDR3 DNA reads TGTGCCAGCAGCTTGTGGGCGACTAGCGGCACCTCCTACAATGAGCAGTTCTTC. Filled out from reference TRBV11-2 and TRBJ2-1, the complete variable domain reads EAGVAQSPRYKIIEKRQSVAFWCNPISGHATLYWYQQILGQGPKLLIQFQNNGVVDDSQLPKDRFSAERLKGVDSTLKIQPAKLEDSAVYLCASSLWATSGTSYNEQFFGPGTRLTVL.

This clone showed up just a few times. The chain uses TRBV7-9 and TRBJ1-2; perhaps TRBD1 as D (6 bases). The CDR3 has 12 amino acids. The ends were cut back, 4 bases at V and 10 bases at J, with 13 bases in the middle. Per the germline V gene, CDR1 is SEHNR and CDR2 is FQNEAQ (reference sequence). In nucleotides, the CDR3 is TGTGCCAGCAGCTCGACCCAGGGGCTCTACACCTTC. Amino acid sequence: CASSSTQGLYTF.

The chain couples TRBV6-6 to TRBJ1-5; 7 positions match TRBD1. CDR1 and CDR2 (germline): MNHNY, SVGAGI (reference sequence). With V trimmed by 7 bases and J by 2 bases, 8 bases remained unmatched. The CDR3 sequence is 15 residues long. CDR3 nucleotide sequence: TGTGCCAGCAAATCGGGACAGTCCCGCAATCAGCCCCAGCATTTT. Translated: CASKSGQSRNQPQHF.

The V and J genes are TRBV15 and TRBJ1-6, with a tentative D call TRBD1 (5 bases). Germline V gene data show CDR1 as LNHNV and CDR2 as YYDKDF (reference sequence). The CDR3 runs 15 residues. V was cut by 6 bases and J by 1 base, with 10 bases left in between. CDR3 loop: CATRPGRSYNSPLHF. The DNA for the CDR3 is TGTGCCACCAGGCCAGGGAGGTCCTATAATTCACCCCTCCACTTT. Full variable domain (outside the CDR3, taken from reference TRBV15 and TRBJ1-6): DAMVIQNPRYQVTQFGKPVTLSCSQTLNHNVMYWYQQKSSQAPKLLFHYYDKDFNNEADTPDNFQSRRPNTSFCFLDIRSPGLGDTAMYLCATRPGRSYNSPLHFGNGTRLTVT.

As to this clone: Different DNA sequences within this sample yield the same CDR3. The J gene is TRBJ1-1, the V gene TRBV18; D is undetermined. V shed 0 bases and J shed 4 bases, with 9 bases lying between them. The CDR3 is 14 residues long. Germline V gives CDR1 KGHSH, CDR2 LQKENI. The CDR3: CASSPPSGGTEAFF. CDR3 DNA: TGTGCCAGCTCACCACCGAGCGGTGGCACTGAAGCTTTCTTT.

The chain employs TRBV7-9 and TRBJ1-6, with D hard to call. V was trimmed by 5 bases and J by 6 bases, leaving 11 bases between them. The germline V gene encodes CDR1 SEHNR and CDR2 FQNEAQ (reference sequence). The CDR3 contains 14 residues. CDR3 nucleotides: TGTGCCAGCAGCCCCGACGGGTTTAATTCACCCCTCCACTTT. It translates to CASSPDGFNSPLHF.

A few counts support this clone. This chain links TRBV14 with TRBJ2-2, with 8 bases matching TRBD1. The CDR3 is 15 residues long. The J segment lost 5 bases and the V segment lost 4 bases, leaving 6 bases of the junction unmatched. Germline V gives CDR1 SGHDN, CDR2 FVKESK. CDR3 nucleotides: TGTGCCAGCAGCCGAGGACAGGGTAGGACCGGGGAGCTGTTTTTT. Its translation: CASSRGQGRTGELFF. The variable domain in full, completed from reference TRBV14 and TRBJ2-2, reads EAGVTQFPSHSVIEKGQTVTLRCDPISGHDNLYWYRRVMGKEIKFLLHFVKESKQDESGMPNNRFLAERTGGTYSTLKVQPAELEDSGVYFCASSRGQGRTGELFFGEGSRLTVL.

The V gene is TRBV6-5, the J gene TRBJ2-3; the D is unclear. Germline V gene data show CDR1 as MNHEY and CDR2 as SVGAGI. The germline V and J ends were trimmed by 6 bases and 3 bases, with 13 bases remaining between them. The CDR3 is 14 residues long. CDR3 DNA: TGTGCCAGCAGGCAGACGGAGTTAACAGATACGCAGTATTTT. Encoded protein: CASRQTELTDTQYF.

This clone was detected many times. V usage is TRBV29-1 and J usage is TRBJ1-1, with 7 bases that match TRBD1. Germline trimming cut 8 bases from V and 7 bases from J; bases unmatched to any gene: 7. Germline assignment: CDR1 SQVTM and CDR2 ANQGSEA. The CDR3 sequence is 11 residues long. The CDR3 region is CSSTGAGEAFF. The CDR3 coding sequence is TGCAGCTCTACAGGGGCGGGTGAAGCTTTCTTT.

This clone occurred a few times. The gene calls are TRBV10-3 and TRBJ2-7; no clear D gene. The CDR3 is 13 amino acids. V gave up 3 bases and J gave up 4 bases, with 10 bases separating them. Germline V gene data show CDR1 as ENHRY and CDR2 as SYGVKD. The CDR3 sequence is CAISEIGRYEQYF. In DNA, the CDR3 is TGTGCCATCAGTGAAATCGGTCGTTACGAGCAGTACTTC.

For the CDR3, the DNA is TGTGCCAGCAGTGTACAGGTTAACACCGGGGAGCTGTTTTTT. Translation gives CASSVQVNTGELFF. V is TRBV6-4 and J is TRBJ2-2, with TRBD1 as a possible D gene (5 bases). Between the trimmed V and J ends, which lost 4 bases and 2 bases, there was a span of 8 bases. The CDR3 spans 14 residues. Germline assignment: CDR1 MRHNA and CDR2 SNTAGT.

The rearrangement joins TRBV5-1 to TRBJ1-2, with 7 bases that match TRBD1. With 2 bases clipped from V and 4 bases from J, the junction kept 5 bases outside the gene matches. The germline CDR1 and CDR2 sequences are SGHRS and YFSETQ. The CDR3 covers 14 residues. The CDR3 sequence: CASSFTGEVYGYTF. In DNA, the CDR3 is TGCGCCAGCAGCTTTACAGGGGAGGTCTATGGCTACACCTTC.